One sample yielded the 2 T cell receptor beta chains listed below, sequenced in a study of graft-versus-host responses after intestinal transplantation. This table comes from immunoSEQ multiplex PCR, and its TCRdb copy is limited to in-frame clones, with some not included. The top ten hold 0.65% to 0.95% of the sample, which has about 90,000 clones, about four fifths seen once. Their target antigens are unknown. The input for sequencing was unstimulated CD4+ T cells sorted from spleen or lymph node cells, taken before intestinal transplant. The receptors here all came from a human donor who received an intestinal transplant.

The chain combines TRBV13 with TRBJ2-7; 13 bases agree with TRBD2. CDR3 length equals 17 residues. Trimming cost V 5 bases and J 1 base; bases outside gene matches: 8. Germline CDR1 and CDR2: PRHDT and FYEKMQ (reference sequence). CDR3 bases: TGTGCCAGCAGCCCGTGGACTAGCGGGAGATCATCCTACGAGCAGTACTTC. Translated, it gives CASSPWTSGRSSYEQYF.

This clone came up a few times. This sequence joins TRBV4-1 and TRBJ2-5; 8 bases agree with TRBD1. Per germline, CDR1 MGHRA and CDR2 YSYEKL. V was pared by 1 base and J by 4 bases, with 11 bases of the junction left unmatched. The CDR3 runs to 17 residues. CDR3 region: CASSQALRQGRGETQYF. Here the CDR3 DNA reads TGCGCCAGCAGCCAAGCTCTGAGACAGGGGCGGGGAGAGACCCAGTACTTC.